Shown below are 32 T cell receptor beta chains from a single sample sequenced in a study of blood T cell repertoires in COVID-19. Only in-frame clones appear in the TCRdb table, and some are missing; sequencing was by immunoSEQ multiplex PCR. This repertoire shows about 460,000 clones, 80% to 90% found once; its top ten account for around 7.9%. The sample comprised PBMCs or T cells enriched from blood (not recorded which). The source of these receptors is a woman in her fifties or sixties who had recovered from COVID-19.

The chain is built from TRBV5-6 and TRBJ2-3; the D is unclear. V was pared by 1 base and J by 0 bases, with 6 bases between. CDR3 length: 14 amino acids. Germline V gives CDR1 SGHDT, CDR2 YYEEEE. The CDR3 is CASSLTASTDTQYF. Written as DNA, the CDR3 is TGTGCCAGCAGCTTGACAGCTAGCACAGATACGCAGTATTTT.

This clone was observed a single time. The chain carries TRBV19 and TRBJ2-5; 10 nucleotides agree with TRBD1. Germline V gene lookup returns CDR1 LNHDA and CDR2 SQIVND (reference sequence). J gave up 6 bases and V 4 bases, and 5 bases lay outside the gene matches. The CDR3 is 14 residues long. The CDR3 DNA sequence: TGTGCCAGTAGTACGGGACAGGGGAGACAGACCCAGTACTTC. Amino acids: CASSTGQGRQTQYF. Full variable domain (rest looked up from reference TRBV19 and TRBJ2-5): DGGITQSPKYLFRKEGQNVTLSCEQNLNHDAMYWYRQDPGQGLRLIYYSQIVNDFQKGDIAEGYSVSREKKESFPLTVTSAQKNPTAFYLCASSTGQGRQTQYFGPGTRLLVL.

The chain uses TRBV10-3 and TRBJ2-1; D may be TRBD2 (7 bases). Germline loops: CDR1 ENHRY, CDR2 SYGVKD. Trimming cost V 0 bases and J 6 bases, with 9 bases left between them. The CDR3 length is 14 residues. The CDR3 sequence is CAISESGGANEQFF. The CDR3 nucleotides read TGTGCCATCAGTGAGTCAGGGGGGGCCAATGAGCAGTTCTTC.

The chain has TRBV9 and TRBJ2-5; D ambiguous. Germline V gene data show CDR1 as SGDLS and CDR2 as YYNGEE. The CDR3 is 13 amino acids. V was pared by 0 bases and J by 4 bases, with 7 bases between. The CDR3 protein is CASSVAGAETQYF. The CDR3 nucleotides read TGTGCCAGCAGCGTAGCCGGTGCAGAGACCCAGTACTTC.

The CDR3 coding sequence is TGTGCCAGCTCCCAGCTAGATAGCAATCAGCCCCAGCATTTT. This gives the protein CASSQLDSNQPQHF. The genes are TRBV2 and TRBJ1-5, with no clear D. V lost 8 bases, J lost 0 bases, and 11 bases lay in between. The germline V gene encodes CDR1 SNHLY and CDR2 FYNNEI. CDR3 length equals 14 residues.

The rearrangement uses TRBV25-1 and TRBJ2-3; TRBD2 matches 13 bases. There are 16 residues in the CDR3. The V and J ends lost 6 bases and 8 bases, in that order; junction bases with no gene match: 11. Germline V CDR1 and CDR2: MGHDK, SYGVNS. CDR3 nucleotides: TGTGCCAGCAGCGGACTAGCGGGGGCCTTTTTAGGTACGCAGTATTTT. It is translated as CASSGLAGAFLGTQYF.

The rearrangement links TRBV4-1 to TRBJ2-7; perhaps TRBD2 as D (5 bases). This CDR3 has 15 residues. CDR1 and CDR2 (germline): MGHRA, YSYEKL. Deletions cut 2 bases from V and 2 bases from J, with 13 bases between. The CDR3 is CASSQFSGSTYEQYV. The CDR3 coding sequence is TGCGCCAGCAGCCAATTTTCGGGGTCTACCTACGAGCAGTACGTC.

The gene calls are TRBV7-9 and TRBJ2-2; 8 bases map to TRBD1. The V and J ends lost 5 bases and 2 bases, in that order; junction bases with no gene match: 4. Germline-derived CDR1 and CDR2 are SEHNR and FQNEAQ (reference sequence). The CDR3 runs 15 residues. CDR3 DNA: TGTGCCAGCAGCCTCCAGGGGGCTAACACCGGGGAGCTGTTTTTT. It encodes CASSLQGANTGELFF.

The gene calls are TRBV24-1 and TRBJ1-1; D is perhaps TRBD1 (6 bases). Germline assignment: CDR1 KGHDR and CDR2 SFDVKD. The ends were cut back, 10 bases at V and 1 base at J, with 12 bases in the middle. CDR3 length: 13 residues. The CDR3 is CATQGRENTEAFF. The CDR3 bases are TGTGCCACGCAGGGGAGGGAGAACACTGAAGCTTTCTTT.

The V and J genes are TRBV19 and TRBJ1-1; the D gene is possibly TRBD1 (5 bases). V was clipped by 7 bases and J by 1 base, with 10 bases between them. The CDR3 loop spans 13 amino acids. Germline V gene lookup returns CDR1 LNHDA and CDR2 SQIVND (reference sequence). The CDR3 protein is CASTSDRNTEAFF. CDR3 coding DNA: TGTGCCAGTACCTCAGACAGGAACACTGAAGCTTTCTTT.

The CDR3 protein is CASLQGLGSPLHF. The CDR3 DNA is TGTGCCAGTTTACAGGGTCTTGGTTCACCCCTCCACTTT. The chain is built from TRBV2 and TRBJ1-6; D may be TRBD1 (6 bases). In germline, CDR1 is SNHLY, CDR2 FYNNEI. This CDR3 is built from 13 residues. Deletions cut 9 bases from V and 9 bases from J, with 15 bases between.

CDR3 protein: CASLRGYGDTEAFF. As DNA, the CDR3 is TGTGCCAGCCTTCGAGGGTACGGGGACACTGAAGCTTTCTTT. This chain uses TRBV7-2 with TRBJ1-1, with D hard to call. The V and J ends lost 8 bases and 3 bases respectively, with 16 bases between them. In germline, CDR1 is SGHTA, CDR2 FQGNSA. CDR3 size: 14 residues.

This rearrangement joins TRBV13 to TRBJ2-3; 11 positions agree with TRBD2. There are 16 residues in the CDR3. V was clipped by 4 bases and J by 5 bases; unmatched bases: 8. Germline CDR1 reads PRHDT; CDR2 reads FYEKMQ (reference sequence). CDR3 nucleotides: TGTGCCAGCAGCTATTTGACTAGCGGGAACCGAGATACGCAGTATTTT. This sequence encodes CASSYLTSGNRDTQYF.

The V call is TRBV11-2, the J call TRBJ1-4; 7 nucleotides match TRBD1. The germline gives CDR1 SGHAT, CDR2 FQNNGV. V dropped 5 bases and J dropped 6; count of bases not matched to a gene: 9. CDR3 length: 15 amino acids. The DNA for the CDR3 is TGTGCCAGCAGCCCCTGGAAGGGGGCGGATGAAAAACTGTTTTTT. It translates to CASSPWKGADEKLFF.

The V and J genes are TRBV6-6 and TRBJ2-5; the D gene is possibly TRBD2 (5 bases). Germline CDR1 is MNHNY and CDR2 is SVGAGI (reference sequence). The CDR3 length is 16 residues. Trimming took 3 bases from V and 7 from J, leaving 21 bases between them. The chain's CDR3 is CASSYSTPGRVGTQYF. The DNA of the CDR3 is TGTGCCAGCAGTTATTCGACTCCCGGGCGGGTCGGGACCCAGTACTTC.

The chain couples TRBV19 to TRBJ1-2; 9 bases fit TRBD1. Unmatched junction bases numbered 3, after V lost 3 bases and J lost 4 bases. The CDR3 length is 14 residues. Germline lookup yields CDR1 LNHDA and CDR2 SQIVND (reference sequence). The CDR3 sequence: CASSMGTGTYGYTF. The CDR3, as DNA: TGTGCCAGTAGTATGGGGACAGGGACCTATGGCTACACCTTC.

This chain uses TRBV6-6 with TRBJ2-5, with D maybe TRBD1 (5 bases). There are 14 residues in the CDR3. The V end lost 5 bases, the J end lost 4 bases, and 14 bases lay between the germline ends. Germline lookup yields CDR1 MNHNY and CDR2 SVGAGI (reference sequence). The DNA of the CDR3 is TGTGCCAGCAGTAGGACACCCTCAGGAGAGACCCAGTACTTC. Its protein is CASSRTPSGETQYF.

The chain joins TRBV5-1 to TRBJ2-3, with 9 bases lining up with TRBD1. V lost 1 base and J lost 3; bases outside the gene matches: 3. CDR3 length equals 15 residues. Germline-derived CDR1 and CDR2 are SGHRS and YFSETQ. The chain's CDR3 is CASSLTGGLTDTQYF. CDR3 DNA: TGCGCCAGCAGCTTGACAGGGGGCTTAACAGATACGCAGTATTTT.

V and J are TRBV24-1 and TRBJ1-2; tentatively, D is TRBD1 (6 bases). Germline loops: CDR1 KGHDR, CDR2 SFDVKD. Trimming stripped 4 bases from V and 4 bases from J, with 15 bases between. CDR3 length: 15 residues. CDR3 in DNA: TGTGCCACCAGTGAACGCGATGGACAGCTCTATGGCTACACCTTC. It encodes CATSERDGQLYGYTF.

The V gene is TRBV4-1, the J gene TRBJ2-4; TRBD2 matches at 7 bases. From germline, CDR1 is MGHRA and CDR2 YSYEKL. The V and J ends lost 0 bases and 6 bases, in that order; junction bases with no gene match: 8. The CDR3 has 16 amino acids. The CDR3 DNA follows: TGCGCCAGCAGCCAAGAGGTGCAGGGAGGGCGAAACATTCAGTACTTC. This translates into CASSQEVQGGRNIQYF.

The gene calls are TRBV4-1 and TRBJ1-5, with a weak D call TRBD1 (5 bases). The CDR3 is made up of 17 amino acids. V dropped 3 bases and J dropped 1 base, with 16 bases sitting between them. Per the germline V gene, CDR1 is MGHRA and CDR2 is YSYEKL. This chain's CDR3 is CASSHPGGVSSNQPQHF. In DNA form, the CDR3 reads TGCGCCAGCAGCCACCCCGGGGGGGTGTCGAGCAATCAGCCCCAGCATTTT.

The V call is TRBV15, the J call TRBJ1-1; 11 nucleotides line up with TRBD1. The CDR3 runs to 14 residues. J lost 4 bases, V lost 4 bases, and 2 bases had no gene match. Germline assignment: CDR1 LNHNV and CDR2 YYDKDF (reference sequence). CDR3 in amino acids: CATSTGQGATEAFF. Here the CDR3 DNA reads TGTGCCACCAGCACCGGACAGGGGGCCACTGAAGCTTTCTTT.

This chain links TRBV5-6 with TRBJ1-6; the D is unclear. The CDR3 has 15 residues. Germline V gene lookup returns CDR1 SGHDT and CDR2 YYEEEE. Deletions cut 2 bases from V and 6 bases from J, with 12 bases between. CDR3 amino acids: CASSFRQDPNSPLHF. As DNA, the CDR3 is TGTGCCAGCAGCTTCAGGCAGGATCCTAATTCACCCCTCCACTTT.

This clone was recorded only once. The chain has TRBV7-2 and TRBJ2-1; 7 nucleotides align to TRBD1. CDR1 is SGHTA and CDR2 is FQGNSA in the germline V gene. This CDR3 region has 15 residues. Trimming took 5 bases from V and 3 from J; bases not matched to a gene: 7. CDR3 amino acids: CASSPSGQIYNEQFF. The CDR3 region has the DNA TGTGCCAGCAGCCCCTCGGGACAGATCTACAATGAGCAGTTCTTC. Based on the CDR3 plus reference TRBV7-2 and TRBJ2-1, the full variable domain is GAGVSQSPSNKVTEKGKDVELRCDPISGHTALYWYRQSLGQGLEFLIYFQGNSAPDKSGLPSDRFSAERTGGSVSTLTIQRTQQEDSAVYLCASSPSGQIYNEQFFGPGTRLTVL.

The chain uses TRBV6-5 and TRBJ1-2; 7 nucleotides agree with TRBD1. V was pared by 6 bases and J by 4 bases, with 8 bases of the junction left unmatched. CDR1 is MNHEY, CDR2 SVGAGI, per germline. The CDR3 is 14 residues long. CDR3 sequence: CASSQTGRGYGYTF. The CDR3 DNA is TGTGCCAGCAGCCAGACAGGGCGCGGCTATGGCTACACCTTC.

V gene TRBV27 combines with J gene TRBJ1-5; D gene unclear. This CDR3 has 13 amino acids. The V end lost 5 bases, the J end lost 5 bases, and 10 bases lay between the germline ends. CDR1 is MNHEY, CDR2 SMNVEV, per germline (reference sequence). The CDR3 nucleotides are TGTGCCAGCAGTCTGGCAGAAGATCAGCCCCAGCATTTT. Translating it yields CASSLAEDQPQHF.

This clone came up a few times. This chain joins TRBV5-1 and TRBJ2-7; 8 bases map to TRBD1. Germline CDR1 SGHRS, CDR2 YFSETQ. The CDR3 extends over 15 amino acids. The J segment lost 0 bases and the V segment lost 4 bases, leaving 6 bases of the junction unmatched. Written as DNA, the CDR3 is TGCGCCAGCAGCCTAGGGGACAGGAGCTCCTACGAGCAGTACTTC. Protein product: CASSLGDRSSYEQYF. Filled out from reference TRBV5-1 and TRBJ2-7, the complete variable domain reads KAGVTQTPRYLIKTRGQQVTLSCSPISGHRSVSWYQQTPGQGLQFLFEYFSETQRNKGNFPGRFSGRQFSNSRSEMNVSTLELGDSALYLCASSLGDRSSYEQYFGPGTRLTVT.

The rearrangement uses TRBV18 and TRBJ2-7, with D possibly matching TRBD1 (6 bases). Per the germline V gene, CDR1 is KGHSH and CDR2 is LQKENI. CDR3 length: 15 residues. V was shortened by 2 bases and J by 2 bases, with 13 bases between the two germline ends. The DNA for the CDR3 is TGTGCCAGCTCACCAAAACAGGGTTTTGCCTACGAGCAGTACTTC. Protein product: CASSPKQGFAYEQYF.

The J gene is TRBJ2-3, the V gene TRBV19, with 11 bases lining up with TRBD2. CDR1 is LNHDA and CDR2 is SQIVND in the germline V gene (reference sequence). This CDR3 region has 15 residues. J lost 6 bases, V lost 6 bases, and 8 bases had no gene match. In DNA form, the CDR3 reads TGTGCCAGTAGCAAGGGACTAGCGGAAGGGGATACGCAGTATTTT. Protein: CASSKGLAEGDTQYF.

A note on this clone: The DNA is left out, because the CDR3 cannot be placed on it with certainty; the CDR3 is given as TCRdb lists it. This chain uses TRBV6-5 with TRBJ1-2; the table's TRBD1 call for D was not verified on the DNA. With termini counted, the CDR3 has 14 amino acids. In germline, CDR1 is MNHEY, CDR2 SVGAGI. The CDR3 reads CASSTSDRGNGYTF.

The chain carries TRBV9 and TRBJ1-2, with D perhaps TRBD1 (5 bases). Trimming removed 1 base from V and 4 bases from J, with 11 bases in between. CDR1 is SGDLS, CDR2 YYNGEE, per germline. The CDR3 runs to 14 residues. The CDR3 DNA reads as TGTGCCAGCAGCGTACTTCAGGGCGGCTATGGCTACACCTTC. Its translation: CASSVLQGGYGYTF.

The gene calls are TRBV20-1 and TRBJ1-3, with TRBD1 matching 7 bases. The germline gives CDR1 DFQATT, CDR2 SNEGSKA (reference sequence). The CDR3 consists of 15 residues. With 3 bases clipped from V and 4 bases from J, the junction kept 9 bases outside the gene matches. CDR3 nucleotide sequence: TGCAGTGCTAGTGGAGGGGGCCGGAACGGAAACACCATATATTTT. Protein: CSASGGGRNGNTIYF.